This T cell receptor beta chain is from a study of cytotoxic CD8 clonotypes in ibrutinib-treated CLL. The overall study: An average of around 250,000 productive templates and 80,000 to 95,000 productive rearrangements was obtained per sample. Study-level findings and limits: Under therapy, public clonotypes either contracted or stayed stable, and they were uncommon. Sustained-remission and progressing patients diverged in sampling times.

Only in-frame clones appear in the TCRdb table, and some are missing; sequencing was by immunoSEQ multiplex PCR. The sample lists around 330,000 clones; roughly two thirds were seen once. Around 2.1 micrograms of genomic DNA from cryopreserved PBMCs went into TCR beta libraries. This CDR3 has 13 amino acids. The germline gives CDR1 SGHVS, CDR2 FQNEAQ. V was pared by 5 bases and J by 3 bases, with 4 bases of the junction left unmatched. Points on this clone: The antigen remains undetermined.

The sequence was obtained from a human donor with chronic lymphocytic leukemia. The input for sequencing was PBMCs, taken after 36 months of ibrutinib treatment. The chain has TRBV7-8 and TRBJ2-7, with 7 bases fitting TRBD1. CDR3 amino acids: CASSLGQDYEQYF. The CDR3 DNA is TGTGCCAGCAGCCTCGGACAGGACTACGAGCAGTACTTC. The whole variable domain, filled in from reference TRBV7-8 and TRBJ2-7, reads GAGVSQSPRYKVAKRGQDVALRCDPISGHVSLFWYQQALGQGPEFLTYFQNEAQLDKSGLPSDRFFAERPEGSVSTLKIQRTQQEDSAVYLCASSLGQDYEQYFGPGTRLTVT.